The TCR beta chain described here comes from a study of blood T cells in healthy people across ages (dated by TCRdb to between 2015 and 2016). Turning to the overall study: In model experiments, template switching captured roughly one uniquely barcoded TCR beta cDNA molecule for every two T cells. Using deep sequencing normalized with unique cDNA molecular identifiers, the study measured how TCR beta repertoire diversity changes with age. Donors were grouped into four age groups: young (average 16 years), middle-aged (under 40), aged (about 60) and long-lived (around 80). Donors of different ages were randomly distributed across sequencing lanes to avoid experimental bias. Using the same blood draw, the study looked at two additional independent replicas of 1 million unique cDNA reads for two donors, one aged 18 to 29 and the other aged 80 or older. The paper as a whole reports these results and caveats: Estimates of total diversity based on one million sequenced T cells were regarded as lower bounds and as underestimates. Observed TCR beta diversity correlated strongly with the percentage of naive T cells measured by flow cytometry. Donor CMV infection status was unknown, potentially confounding age-related changes in expanded clonotypes. Compared with the aged group, more naive CD4+ T cells, fewer expanded clones and increased TCR diversity were shown by the long-lived group, suggesting age selection. Observed TCR beta diversity per million T cells fell roughly linearly with age, and a significant reduction was already apparent by age roughly 40. Bulk unsorted PBMC profiling prevented conclusive comparison of naive and antigen-experienced compartments.

V and J are truncated by 4 bases and 13 bases respectively, leaving an intervening sequence of 23 bases. Including the terminal cysteine and phenylalanine, the CDR3 comprises 14 residues. The CDR3 DNA has 42 bases and is translated from base 1. For CDR1 and CDR2, the germline V gene (reference sequence) lists DFQATT and SNEGSKA. About this clonotype: Its cognate antigen has yet to be identified. One base away there is no much larger clone; base qualities are not given.

The donors were roughly 39 Caucasian individuals from Russia, aged roughly 6 to 100 years, who were systemically healthy. Each donor gave 9 to 10 milliliters of peripheral blood, collected into EDTA-treated Vacutainer tubes. PBMCs were isolated by Ficoll-Paque density-gradient centrifugation, with at least 6 million obtained per sample. Trizol reagent was used to extract total RNA from the PBMCs, yielding at least 5 micrograms per sample. The percentages of naive CD45RAhigh/CD27high T cells were determined by flow cytometry on a PBMC aliquot from every donor. Libraries were built with 5' RACE. Reads for this sample came from an Illumina HiSeq 2500. A second PCR of roughly 7 to 11 cycles was run with a J-beta primer mix and a sample-barcoded 5' primer. A template-switch 5' adaptor carrying 12 random nucleotides introduced a unique molecular identifier onto each TCR beta cDNA molecule. Each sample yielded at least 2.5 million CDR3-containing paired-end reads. All of the RNA was converted into first-strand cDNA using the Mint cDNA synthesis kit, with a TRBC-specific oligonucleotide serving as the primer. Following uracil-DNA glycosylase treatment, all cDNA underwent a first 18-cycle PCR with the universal primers M1SS and BC2_uni_R. The source study handled its data this way. Normalization of each sample was performed by random selection of 1 million high-quality reads, each carrying a distinct molecular identifier. Instead of being binned into consensus sequences, reads with shared molecular identifiers were discarded. MiTCR, with a Q25 quality threshold and the strictest error-elimination algorithm, was used for CDR3 identification, clonotype clustering and error correction. A nonparametric unseen species model with Euler transformation was used to estimate lower-bound total TCR beta diversity. The public reads were reprocessed in TCRdb via fastp at Q25 and MiXCR, keeping in-frame beta chains. Rows matching on CDR3 protein sequence are summarized as one entry with the most common DNA and genes. TCRdb's processing, not the authors', yielded these V and J calls. A total of approximately 900,000 distinct CDR3 sequences appear in this sample, 40% to 60% of them only once. Around an eighth of the sample belongs to the ten largest clones.

The sequenced sample consisted of blood. This TCR was recovered from a young man in good health. This chain joins TRBV20-1 to TRBJ2-4; 6 matching bases give a weak D call of TRBD1. The CDR3 reads as follows: CSATTGTTPYGQYF. The DNA sequence is TGCAGTGCTACCACCGGGACAACCCCCTACGGGCAGTACTTC.